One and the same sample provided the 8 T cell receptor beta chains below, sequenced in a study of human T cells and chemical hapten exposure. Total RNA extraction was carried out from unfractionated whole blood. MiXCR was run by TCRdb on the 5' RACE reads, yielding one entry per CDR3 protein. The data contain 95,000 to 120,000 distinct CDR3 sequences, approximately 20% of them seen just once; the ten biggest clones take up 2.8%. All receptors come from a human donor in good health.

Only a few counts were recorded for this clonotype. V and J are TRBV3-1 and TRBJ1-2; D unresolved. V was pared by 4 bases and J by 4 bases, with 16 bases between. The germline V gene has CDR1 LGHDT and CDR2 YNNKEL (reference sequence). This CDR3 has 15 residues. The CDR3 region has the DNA TGTGCCAGCAGCCTAAGACCCGAGTTTGGCTATGGCTACACCTTC. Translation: CASSLRPEFGYGYTF.

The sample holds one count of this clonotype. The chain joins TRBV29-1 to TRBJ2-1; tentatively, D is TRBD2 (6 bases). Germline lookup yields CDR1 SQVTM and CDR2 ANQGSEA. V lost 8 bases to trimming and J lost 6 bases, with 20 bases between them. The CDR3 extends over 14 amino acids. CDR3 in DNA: TGCAGCCCCCGGAACGGCGGGATGGGCAATGAGCAGTTCTTC. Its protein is CSPRNGGMGNEQFF.

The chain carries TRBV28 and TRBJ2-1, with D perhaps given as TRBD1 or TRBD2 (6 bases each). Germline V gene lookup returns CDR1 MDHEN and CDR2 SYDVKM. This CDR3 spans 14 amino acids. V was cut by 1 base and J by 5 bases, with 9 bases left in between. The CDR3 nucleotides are TGTGCCAGCAGTTTATCTGGGGGGCACAATGAGCAGTTCTTC. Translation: CASSLSGGHNEQFF.

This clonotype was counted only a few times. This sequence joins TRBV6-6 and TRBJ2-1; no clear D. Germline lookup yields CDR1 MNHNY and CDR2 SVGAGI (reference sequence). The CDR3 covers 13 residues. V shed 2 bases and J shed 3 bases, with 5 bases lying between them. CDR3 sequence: CASSYPGYNEQFF. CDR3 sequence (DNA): TGTGCCAGCAGTTACCCAGGCTACAATGAGCAGTTCTTC.

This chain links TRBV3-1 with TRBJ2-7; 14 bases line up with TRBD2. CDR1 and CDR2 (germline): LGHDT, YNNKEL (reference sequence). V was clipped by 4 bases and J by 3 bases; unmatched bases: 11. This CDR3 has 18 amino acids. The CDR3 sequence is CASSLTGGTSGSLYEQYF. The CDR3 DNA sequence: TGTGCCAGCAGCCTCACGGGCGGGACTAGCGGGAGCCTCTACGAGCAGTACTTC.

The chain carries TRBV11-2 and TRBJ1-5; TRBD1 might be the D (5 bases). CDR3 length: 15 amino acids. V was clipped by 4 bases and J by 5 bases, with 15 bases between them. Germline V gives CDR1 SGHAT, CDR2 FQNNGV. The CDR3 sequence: CASSSLRGRDQPQHF. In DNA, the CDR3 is TGTGCCAGCAGCTCATTAAGGGGCAGGGATCAGCCCCAGCATTTT. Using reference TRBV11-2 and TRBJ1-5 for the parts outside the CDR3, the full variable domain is EAGVAQSPRYKIIEKRQSVAFWCNPISGHATLYWYQQILGQGPKLLIQFQNNGVVDDSQLPKDRFSAERLKGVDSTLKIQPAKLEDSAVYLCASSSLRGRDQPQHFGDGTRLSIL.

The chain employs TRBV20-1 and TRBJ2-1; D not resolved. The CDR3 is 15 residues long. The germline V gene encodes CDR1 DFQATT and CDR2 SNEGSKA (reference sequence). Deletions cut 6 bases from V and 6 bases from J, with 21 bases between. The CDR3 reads CSARILGSLVNEQFF. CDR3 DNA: TGCAGTGCGCGAATCCTAGGTAGCCTGGTCAATGAGCAGTTCTTC.

The CDR3 region has the DNA TGTGCCAGCAGTTTCCTAGACCCTTATCAGCCCCAGCATTTT. Encoded protein: CASSFLDPYQPQHF. The rearrangement joins TRBV28 to TRBJ1-5; D unclear. Trimming pared 3 bases from V and 5 bases from J, leaving 11 bases between. This CDR3 is 14 amino acids long. The germline CDR1 and CDR2 sequences are MDHEN and SYDVKM.